This T cell receptor beta chain was retrieved from a study of a mutant IDH1 vaccine in newly diagnosed glioma. Background on the study: The sex distribution of treated patients was approximately 62% male and 37.5% female, with a mean age of 40.4 years. Patients arrived already treated with radiotherapy, temozolomide, or both, most having had both.

This clone was counted once. Its antigen is unidentified. TCRdb's table, derived via immunoSEQ multiplex PCR, lists solely in-frame clones and lacks some. The sample has some 57,000 clones, 84% seen once; the top ten hold under 5%. The CDR3 is made up of 14 amino acids. The germline V and J ends were trimmed by 1 base and 10 bases, with 16 bases remaining between them. Germline lookup yields CDR1 MNHNS and CDR2 SASEGT. Sample time point: week 35, safety follow-up. Doses of 300 ug of mutant IDH1 20-mer peptide were given with topical imiquimod. Astrocytomas found in donors were new, WHO grade 3 or 4, IDH1-mutant and ATRX-lost. Study results and limitations: Among top peripheral T cell clonotypes, changes seemed unrelated to pseudoprogression.

This clonotype was obtained from a woman in her late teens or twenties with glioma. The specimen comprised PBMCs, sampled from a glioma patient whose treatment included an IDH1 peptide vaccine. V gene TRBV6-1 combines with J gene TRBJ1-1, with no clear D. The CDR3: CASSEEREARGAFF. CDR3 DNA sequence: TGTGCCAGCAGTGAAGAACGGGAAGCAAGAGGAGCTTTCTTT.